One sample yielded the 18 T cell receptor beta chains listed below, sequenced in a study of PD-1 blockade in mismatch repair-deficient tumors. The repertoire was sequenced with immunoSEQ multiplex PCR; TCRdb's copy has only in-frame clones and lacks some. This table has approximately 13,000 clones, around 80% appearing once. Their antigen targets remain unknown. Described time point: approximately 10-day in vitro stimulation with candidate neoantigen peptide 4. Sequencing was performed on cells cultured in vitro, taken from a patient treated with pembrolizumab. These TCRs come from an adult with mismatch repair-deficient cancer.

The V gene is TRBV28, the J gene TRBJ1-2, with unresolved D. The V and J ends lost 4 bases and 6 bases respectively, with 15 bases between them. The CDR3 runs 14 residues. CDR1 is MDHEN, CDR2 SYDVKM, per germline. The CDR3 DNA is TGTGCCAGCAGTTCCCCCGGAGTAAACGATGGCTACACCTTC. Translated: CASSSPGVNDGYTF.

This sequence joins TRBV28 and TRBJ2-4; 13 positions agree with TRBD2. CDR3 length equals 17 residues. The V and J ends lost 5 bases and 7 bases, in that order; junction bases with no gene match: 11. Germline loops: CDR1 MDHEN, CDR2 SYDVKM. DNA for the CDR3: TGTGCCAGCAGTCCCCTCACTAGCGGGAGGGCCTTTAACATTCAGTACTTC. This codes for CASSPLTSGRAFNIQYF.

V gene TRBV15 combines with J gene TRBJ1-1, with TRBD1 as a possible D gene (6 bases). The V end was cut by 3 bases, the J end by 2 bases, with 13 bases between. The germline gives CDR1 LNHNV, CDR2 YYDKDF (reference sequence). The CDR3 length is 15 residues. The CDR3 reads CATSSPWGPNTEAFF. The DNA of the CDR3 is TGTGCCACCAGCAGTCCTTGGGGGCCCAACACTGAAGCTTTCTTT.

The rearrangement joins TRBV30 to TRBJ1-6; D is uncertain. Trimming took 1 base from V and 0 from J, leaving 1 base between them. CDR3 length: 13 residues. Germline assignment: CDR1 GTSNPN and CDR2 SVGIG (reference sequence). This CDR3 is CAWSASYNSPLHF. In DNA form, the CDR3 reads TGTGCCTGGAGTGCCTCCTATAATTCACCCCTCCACTTT.

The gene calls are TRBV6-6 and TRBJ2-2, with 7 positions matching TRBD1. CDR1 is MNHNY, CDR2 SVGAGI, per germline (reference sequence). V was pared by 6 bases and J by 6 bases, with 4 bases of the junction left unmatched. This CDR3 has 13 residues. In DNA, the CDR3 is TGTGCCAGCAGCCCCACAGGGGCCGGGGAGCTGTTTTTT. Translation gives CASSPTGAGELFF.

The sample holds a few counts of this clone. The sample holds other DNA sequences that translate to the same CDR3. CDR3 in DNA: TGTGCCAGCAGCCTTACAGGGGGCAACACTGAAGCTTTCTTT. Amino acids: CASSLTGGNTEAFF. This chain links TRBV7-3 with TRBJ1-1; 9 bases fit TRBD1. Germline assignment: CDR1 SGHTA and CDR2 FQGTGA. The V segment lost 5 bases and the J segment 2 bases; nucleotides outside the gene matches: 3. The CDR3 has 14 residues.

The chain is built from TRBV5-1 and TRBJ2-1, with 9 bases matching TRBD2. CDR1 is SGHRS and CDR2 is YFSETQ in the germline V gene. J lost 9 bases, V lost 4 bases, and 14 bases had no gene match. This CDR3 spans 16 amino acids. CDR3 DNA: TGCGCCAGCAGCCAAAACCTAGCGGGAATATTCGCTGAGCAGTTCTTC. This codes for CASSQNLAGIFAEQFF.

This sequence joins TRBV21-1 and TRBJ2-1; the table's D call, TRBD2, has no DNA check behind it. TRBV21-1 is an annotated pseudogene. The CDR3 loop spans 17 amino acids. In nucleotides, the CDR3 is TGTGCCAGCAGCTTAAAGGCCGGGACTAGCGGGTACAATGAGCAGTTCTTC. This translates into CASSLKAGTSGYNEQFF.

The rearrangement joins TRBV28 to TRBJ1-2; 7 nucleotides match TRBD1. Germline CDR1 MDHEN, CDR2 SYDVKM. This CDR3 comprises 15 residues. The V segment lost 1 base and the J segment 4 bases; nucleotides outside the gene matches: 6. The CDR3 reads CASSLYPSGGYGYTF. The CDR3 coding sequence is TGTGCCAGCAGTTTATACCCCTCAGGGGGCTATGGCTACACCTTC.

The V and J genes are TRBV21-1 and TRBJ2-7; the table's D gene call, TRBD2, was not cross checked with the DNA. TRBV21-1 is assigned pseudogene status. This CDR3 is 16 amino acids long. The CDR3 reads CASSNGPGTSWAEQYF. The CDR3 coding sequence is TGTGCCAGCAGCAACGGGCCCGGGACTAGCTGGGCCGAGCAGTACTTC.

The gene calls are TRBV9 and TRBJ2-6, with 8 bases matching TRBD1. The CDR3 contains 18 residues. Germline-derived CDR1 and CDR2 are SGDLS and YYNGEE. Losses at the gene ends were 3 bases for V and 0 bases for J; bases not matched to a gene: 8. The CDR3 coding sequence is TGTGCCAGCAGCGGACTGGGACAGGAGTTCTCTGGGGCCAACGTCCTGACTTTC. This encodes CASSGLGQEFSGANVLTF.

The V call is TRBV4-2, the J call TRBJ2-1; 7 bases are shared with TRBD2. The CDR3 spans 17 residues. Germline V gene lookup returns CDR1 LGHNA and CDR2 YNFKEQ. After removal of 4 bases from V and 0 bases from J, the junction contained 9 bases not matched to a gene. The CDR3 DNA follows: TGTGCCAGCAGCCGAGGCCCAGCGGGGAGCTCCTACAATGAGCAGTTCTTC. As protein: CASSRGPAGSSYNEQFF.

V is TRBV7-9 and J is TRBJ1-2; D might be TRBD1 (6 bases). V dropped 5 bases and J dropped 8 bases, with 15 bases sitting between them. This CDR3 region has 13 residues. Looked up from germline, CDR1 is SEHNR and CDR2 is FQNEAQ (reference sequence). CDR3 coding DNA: TGTGCCAGCAGCCCCACCGGGGGGCTCGGCTACACCTTC. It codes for CASSPTGGLGYTF.

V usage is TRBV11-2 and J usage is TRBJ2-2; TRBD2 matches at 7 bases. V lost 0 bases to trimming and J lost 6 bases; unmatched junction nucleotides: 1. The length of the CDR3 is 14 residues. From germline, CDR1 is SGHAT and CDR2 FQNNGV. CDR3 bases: TGTGCCAGCAGCTTAGATGGGAGGGCCGGGGAGCTGTTTTTT. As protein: CASSLDGRAGELFF.

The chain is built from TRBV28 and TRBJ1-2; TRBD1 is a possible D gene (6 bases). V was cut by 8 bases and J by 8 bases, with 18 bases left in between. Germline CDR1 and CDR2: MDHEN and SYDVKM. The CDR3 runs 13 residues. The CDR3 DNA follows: TGTGCCAGCTCTTTTCCTGACAGGATAGGCTACACCTTC. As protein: CASSFPDRIGYTF.

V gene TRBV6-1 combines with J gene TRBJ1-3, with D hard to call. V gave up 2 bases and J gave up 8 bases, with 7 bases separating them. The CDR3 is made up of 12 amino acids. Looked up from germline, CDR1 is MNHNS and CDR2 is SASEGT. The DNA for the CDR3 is TGTGCCAGCAGTGAAATCGTAGACACCATATATTTT. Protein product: CASSEIVDTIYF.

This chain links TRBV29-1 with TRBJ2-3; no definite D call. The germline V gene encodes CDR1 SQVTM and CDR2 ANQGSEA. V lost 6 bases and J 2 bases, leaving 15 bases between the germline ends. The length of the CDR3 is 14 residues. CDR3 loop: CSVGSLPYTDTQYF. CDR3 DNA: TGCAGCGTGGGCTCTCTGCCGTACACAGATACGCAGTATTTT.

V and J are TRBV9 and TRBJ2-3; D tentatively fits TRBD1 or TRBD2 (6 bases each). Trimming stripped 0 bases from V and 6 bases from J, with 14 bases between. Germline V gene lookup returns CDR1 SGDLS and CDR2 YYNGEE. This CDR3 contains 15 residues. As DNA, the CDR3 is TGTGCCAGCAGCGTAGACGGGGGCAGAAGGGATACGCAGTATTTT. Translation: CASSVDGGRRDTQYF. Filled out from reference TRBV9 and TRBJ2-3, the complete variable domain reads DSGVTQTPKHLITATGQRVTLRCSPRSGDLSVYWYQQSLDQGLQFLIQYYNGEERAKGNILERFSAQQFPDLHSELNLSSLELGDSALYFCASSVDGGRRDTQYFGPGTRLTVL.